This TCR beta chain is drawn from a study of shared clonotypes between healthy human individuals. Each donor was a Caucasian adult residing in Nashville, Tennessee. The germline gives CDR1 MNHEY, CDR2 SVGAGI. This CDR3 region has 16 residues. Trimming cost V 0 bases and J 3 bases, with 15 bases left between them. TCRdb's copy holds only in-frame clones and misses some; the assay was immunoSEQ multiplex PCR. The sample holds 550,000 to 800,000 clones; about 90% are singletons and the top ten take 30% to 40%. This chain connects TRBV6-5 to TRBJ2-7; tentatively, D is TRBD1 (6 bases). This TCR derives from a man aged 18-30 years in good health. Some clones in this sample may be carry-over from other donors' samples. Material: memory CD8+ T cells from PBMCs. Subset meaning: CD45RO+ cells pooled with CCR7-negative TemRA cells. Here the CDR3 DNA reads TGTGCCAGCAGTTACTCGACAGGTGAGACCCTCTACGAGCAGTACTTC. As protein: CASSYSTGETLYEQYF.